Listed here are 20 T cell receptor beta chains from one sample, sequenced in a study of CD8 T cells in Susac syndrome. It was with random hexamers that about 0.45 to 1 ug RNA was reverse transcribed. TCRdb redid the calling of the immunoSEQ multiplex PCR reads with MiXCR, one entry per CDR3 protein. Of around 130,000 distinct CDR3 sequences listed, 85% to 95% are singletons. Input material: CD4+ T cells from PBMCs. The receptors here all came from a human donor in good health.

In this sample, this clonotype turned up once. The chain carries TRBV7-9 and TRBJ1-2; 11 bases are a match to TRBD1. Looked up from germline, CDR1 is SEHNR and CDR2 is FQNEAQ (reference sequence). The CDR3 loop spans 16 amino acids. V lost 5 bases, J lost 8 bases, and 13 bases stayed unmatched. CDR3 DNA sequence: TGTGCCAGCAGCGATAATACCGGGACAGGGGGGAACGGCTACACCTTC. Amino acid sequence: CASSDNTGTGGNGYTF.

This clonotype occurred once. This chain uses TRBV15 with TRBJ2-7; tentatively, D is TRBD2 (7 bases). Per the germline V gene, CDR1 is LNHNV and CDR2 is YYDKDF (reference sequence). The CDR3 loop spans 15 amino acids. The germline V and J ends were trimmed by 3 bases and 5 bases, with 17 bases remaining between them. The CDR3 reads CATSRGGAGANEQYF. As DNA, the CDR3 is TGTGCCACCAGCAGGGGAGGGGCAGGGGCCAACGAGCAGTACTTC.

The CDR3 spells CASSYSFRRDTQYF. The CDR3 coding sequence is TGTGCCAGCAGTTACTCGTTCCGCCGAGATACGCAGTATTTT. The chain links TRBV6-5 to TRBJ2-3, with D unresolved. V dropped 0 bases and J dropped 5 bases, with 9 bases sitting between them. Looked up from germline, CDR1 is MNHEY and CDR2 is SVGAGI. This CDR3 region has 14 residues.

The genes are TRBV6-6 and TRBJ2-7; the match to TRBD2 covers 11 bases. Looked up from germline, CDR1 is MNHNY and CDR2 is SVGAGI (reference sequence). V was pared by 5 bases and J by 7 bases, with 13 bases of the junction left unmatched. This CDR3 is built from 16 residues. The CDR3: CASSDPGTSGLWEQYF. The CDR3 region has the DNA TGTGCCAGCAGTGACCCCGGGACTAGCGGTCTTTGGGAGCAGTACTTC.

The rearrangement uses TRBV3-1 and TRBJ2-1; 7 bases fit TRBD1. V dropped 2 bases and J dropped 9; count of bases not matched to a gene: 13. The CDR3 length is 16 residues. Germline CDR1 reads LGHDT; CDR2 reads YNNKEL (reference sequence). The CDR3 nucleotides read TGTGCCAGCAGCCAATCCGTGACAGGGAGAGGCAGTGAGCAGTTCTTC. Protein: CASSQSVTGRGSEQFF.

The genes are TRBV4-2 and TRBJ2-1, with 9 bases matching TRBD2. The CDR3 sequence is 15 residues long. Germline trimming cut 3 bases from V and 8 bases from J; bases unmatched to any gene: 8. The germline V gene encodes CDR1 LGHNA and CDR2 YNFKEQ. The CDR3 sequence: CASSQIGGRGDEQFF. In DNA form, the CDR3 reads TGTGCCAGCAGCCAGATCGGCGGGAGGGGGGATGAGCAGTTCTTC.

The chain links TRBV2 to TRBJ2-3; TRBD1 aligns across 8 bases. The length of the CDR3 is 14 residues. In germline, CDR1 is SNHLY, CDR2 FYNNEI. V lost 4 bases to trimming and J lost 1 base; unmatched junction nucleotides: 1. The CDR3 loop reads CASSGDRRTDTQYF. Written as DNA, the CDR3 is TGTGCCAGCAGTGGGGACAGGCGCACAGATACGCAGTATTTT.

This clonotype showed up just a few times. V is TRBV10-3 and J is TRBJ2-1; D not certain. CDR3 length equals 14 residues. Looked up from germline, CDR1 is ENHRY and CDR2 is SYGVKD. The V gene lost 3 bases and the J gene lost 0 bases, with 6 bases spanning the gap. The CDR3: CAISDGSSYNEQFF. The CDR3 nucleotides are TGTGCCATCAGTGACGGTAGCTCCTACAATGAGCAGTTCTTC.

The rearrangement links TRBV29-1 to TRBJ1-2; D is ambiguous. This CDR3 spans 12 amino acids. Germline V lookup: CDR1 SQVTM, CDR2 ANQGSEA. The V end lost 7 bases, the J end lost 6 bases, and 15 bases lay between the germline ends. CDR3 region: CSAETGVHGYTF. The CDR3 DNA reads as TGCAGCGCCGAGACGGGAGTCCATGGCTACACCTTC. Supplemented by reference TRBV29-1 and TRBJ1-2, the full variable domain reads SAVISQKPSRDICQRGTSLTIQCQVDSQVTMMFWYRQQPGQSLTLIATANQGSEATYESGFVIDKFPISRPNLTFSTLTVSNMSPEDSSIYLCSAETGVHGYTFGSGTRLTVV.

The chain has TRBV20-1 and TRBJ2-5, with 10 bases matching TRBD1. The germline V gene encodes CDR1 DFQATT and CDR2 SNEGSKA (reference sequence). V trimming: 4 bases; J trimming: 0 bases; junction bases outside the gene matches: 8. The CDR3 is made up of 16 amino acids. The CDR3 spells CSAIPRDRGYQETQYF. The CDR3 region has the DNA TGCAGTGCTATCCCCCGGGACAGGGGTTACCAAGAGACCCAGTACTTC.

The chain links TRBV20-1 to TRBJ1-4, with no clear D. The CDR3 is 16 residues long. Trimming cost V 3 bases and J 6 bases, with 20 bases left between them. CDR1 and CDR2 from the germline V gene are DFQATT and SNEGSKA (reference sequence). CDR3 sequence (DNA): TGCAGTGCTAGCGGCGGTCGAGGGATCATGGATGAAAAACTGTTTTTT. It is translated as CSASGGRGIMDEKLFF.

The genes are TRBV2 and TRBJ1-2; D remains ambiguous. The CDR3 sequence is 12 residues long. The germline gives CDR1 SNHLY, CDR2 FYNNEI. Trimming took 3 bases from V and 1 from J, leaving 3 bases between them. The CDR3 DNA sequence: TGTGCCAGCAGTGAGAATAACTATGGCTACACCTTC. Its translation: CASSENNYGYTF.

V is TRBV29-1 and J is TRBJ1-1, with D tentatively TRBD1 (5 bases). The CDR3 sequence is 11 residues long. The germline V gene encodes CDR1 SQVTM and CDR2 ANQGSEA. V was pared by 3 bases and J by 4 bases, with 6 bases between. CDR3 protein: CSVEGVTEAFF. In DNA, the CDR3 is TGCAGCGTTGAGGGGGTCACTGAAGCTTTCTTT.

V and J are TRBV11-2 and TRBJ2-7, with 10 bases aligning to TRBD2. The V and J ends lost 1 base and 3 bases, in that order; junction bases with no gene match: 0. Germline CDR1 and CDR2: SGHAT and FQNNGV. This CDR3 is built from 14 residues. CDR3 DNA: TGTGCCAGCAGCTTAGGACTAGCGGGCTACGAGCAGTACTTC. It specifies CASSLGLAGYEQYF.

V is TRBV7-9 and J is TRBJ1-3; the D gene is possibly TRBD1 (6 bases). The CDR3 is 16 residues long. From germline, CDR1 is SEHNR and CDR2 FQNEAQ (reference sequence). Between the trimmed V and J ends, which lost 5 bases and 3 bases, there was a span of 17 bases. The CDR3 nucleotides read TGTGCCAGCAGCCCCCCTGCCGGGACACTTGGAAACACCATATATTTT. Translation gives CASSPPAGTLGNTIYF.

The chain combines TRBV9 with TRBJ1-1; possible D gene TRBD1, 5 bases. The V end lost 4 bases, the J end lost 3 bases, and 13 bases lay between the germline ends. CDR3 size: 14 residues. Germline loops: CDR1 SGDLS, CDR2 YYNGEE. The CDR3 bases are TGTGCCAGCAGCACCTCCGGGGGAGACACTGAAGCTTTCTTT. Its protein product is CASSTSGGDTEAFF.

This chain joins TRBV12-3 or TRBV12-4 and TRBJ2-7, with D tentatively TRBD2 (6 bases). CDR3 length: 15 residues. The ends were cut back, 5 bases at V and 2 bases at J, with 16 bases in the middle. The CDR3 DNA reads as TGTGCCAGCAGTGGAGGAGGGAGGACAACCTACGAGCAGTACTTC. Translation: CASSGGGRTTYEQYF.

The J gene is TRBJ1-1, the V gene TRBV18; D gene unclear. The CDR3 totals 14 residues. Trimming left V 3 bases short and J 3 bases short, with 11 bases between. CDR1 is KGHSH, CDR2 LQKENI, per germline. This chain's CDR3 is CASSPMGGDTEAFF. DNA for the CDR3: TGTGCCAGCTCACCGATGGGAGGTGACACTGAAGCTTTCTTT.

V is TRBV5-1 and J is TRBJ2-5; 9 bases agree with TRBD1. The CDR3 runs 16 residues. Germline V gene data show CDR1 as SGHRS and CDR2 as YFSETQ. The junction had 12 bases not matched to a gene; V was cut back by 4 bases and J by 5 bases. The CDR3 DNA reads TGCGCCAGCAGCGTCACTCCGGGACAGGGTTATGAGACCCAGTACTTC. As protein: CASSVTPGQGYETQYF.

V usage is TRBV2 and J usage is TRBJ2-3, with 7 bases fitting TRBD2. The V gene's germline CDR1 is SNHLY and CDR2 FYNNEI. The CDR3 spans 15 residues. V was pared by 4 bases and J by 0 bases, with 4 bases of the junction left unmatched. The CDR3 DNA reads TGTGCCAGCAGTGTCCGGGAGGACAGCACAGATACGCAGTATTTT. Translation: CASSVREDSTDTQYF.